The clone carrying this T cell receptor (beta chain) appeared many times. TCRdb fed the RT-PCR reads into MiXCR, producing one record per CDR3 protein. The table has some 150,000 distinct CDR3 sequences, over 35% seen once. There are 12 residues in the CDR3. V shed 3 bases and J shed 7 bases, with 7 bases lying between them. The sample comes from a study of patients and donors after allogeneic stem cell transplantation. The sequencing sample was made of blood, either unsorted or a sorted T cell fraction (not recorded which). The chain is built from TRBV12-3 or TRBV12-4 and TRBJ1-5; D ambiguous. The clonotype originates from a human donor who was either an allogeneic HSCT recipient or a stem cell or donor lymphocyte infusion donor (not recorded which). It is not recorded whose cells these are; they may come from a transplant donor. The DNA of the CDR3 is TGTGCCAGCAGTTTTGACAACCAGCCCCAGCATTTT. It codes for CASSFDNQPQHF.